The 8 T cell receptor beta chains reported below all come from one sample, sequenced in a study of T cell responses to AZD1222 COVID-19 vaccine. Generated by immunoSEQ multiplex PCR, the TCRdb table keeps only in-frame clones and is missing some. The profile shows about 84,000 clones, over 75% of them singletons. The specimen comprised peripheral blood, sampled 28 days after the second AZD1222 dose. All receptors come from an adult who received the AZD1222 COVID-19 vaccine.

The rearrangement uses TRBV21-1 and TRBJ2-7; the DNA was not used to check the table's D call, TRBD2. TRBV21-1 is reported as a pseudogene. CDR3 length: 13 amino acids. The CDR3 coding sequence is TGTGCCAGCAGCAAAGCGAGCTCCTACGAGCAGTACTTC. Amino acids: CASSKASSYEQYF.

J is TRBJ2-1 and V is TRBV6-5; D is unclear. The length of the CDR3 is 13 residues. In germline, CDR1 is MNHEY, CDR2 SVGAGI. Trimming took 6 bases from V and 5 from J, leaving 11 bases between them. The CDR3 DNA reads TGTGCCAGCAGCCTTACGGTGAACAATGAGCAGTTCTTC. Translation: CASSLTVNNEQFF.

The CDR3 sequence is CSVEQAQNTEAFF. DNA of the CDR3: TGCAGCGTCGAACAGGCCCAGAACACTGAAGCTTTCTTT. This chain links TRBV29-1 with TRBJ1-1; possibly TRBD1 for D (5 bases). CDR1 is SQVTM and CDR2 is ANQGSEA in the germline V gene. The CDR3 sequence is 13 residues long. The ends were cut back, 6 bases at V and 1 base at J, with 12 bases in the middle.

This clone was seen once. The chain uses TRBV2 and TRBJ2-7, with D perhaps matching TRBD1 (6 bases). With 5 bases removed from V and 3 bases from J, the gap between germline ends came to 17 bases. The CDR3 is 15 residues long. The germline gives CDR1 SNHLY, CDR2 FYNNEI. CDR3 amino acids: CASSTQGTGYYEQYF. The CDR3 DNA is TGTGCCAGCAGTACCCAAGGAACAGGGTACTACGAGCAGTACTTC. The full variable domain, its missing parts supplied by reference TRBV2 and TRBJ2-7, is EPEVTQTPSHQVTQMGQEVILRCVPISNHLYFYWYRQILGQKVEFLVSFYNNEISEKSEIFDDQFSVERPDGSNFTLKIRSTKLEDSAMYFCASSTQGTGYYEQYFGPGTRLTVT.

The chain has TRBV6-5 and TRBJ2-3, with TRBD1 as a possible D gene (5 bases). CDR1 and CDR2 (germline): MNHEY, SVGAGI. This CDR3 is 15 amino acids long. The V end lost 10 bases, the J end lost 0 bases, and 17 bases lay between the germline ends. The DNA of the CDR3 is TGTGCCACCATTCCAGGGCCTCCTAGCACAGATACGCAGTATTTT. Protein sequence: CATIPGPPSTDTQYF.

The chain joins TRBV6-5 to TRBJ2-7; D may be TRBD2 (6 bases). The V and J ends lost 2 bases and 6 bases respectively, with 17 bases between them. In germline, CDR1 is MNHEY, CDR2 SVGAGI. The CDR3 runs 15 residues. This CDR3 reads CASSYMGGGAGEQYF. For the CDR3, the DNA is TGTGCCAGCAGTTACATGGGTGGGGGAGCGGGCGAGCAGTACTTC.

In this sample, this clone turned up a few times. The V and J genes are TRBV2 and TRBJ2-7; TRBD2 might be the D (5 bases). The V and J ends lost 6 bases and 4 bases respectively, with 10 bases between them. The CDR3 consists of 12 residues. The germline V gene encodes CDR1 SNHLY and CDR2 FYNNEI. The CDR3 DNA is TGTGCCAGCAGGGCGGGTTATTACGAGCAGTACTTC. This encodes CASRAGYYEQYF.

The genes are TRBV19 and TRBJ2-7, with 8 bases fitting TRBD2. In germline, CDR1 is LNHDA, CDR2 SQIVND (reference sequence). The V segment lost 1 base and the J segment 4 bases; nucleotides outside the gene matches: 3. CDR3 length: 14 amino acids. The CDR3 coding sequence is TGTGCCAGTAGTATAGCTAGCGGGTCATACGAGCAGTACTTC. Translating it yields CASSIASGSYEQYF.